These T cell receptor beta chains were read from a single sample in a study of cytomegalovirus exposure and HLA in healthy donors. Assay: immunoSEQ multiplex PCR; the TCRdb copy retains only in-frame clones and omits some. The sample lists some 120,000 clones; roughly 80% were seen once. Sequenced sample: PBMCs. Source of these receptors: a male donor in good health and CMV-seronegative. The CDR3 runs from the conserved cysteine through the conserved F or W. Size is omitted from some rows. Given values are once, few, many or a class for expanded clones.

V: TRBV6-5; size: -; J: TRBJ1-1; CDR3: CASSYSPTGLAFF
V: TRBV5-1; size: -; J: TRBJ2-2; CDR3: CASRLGLAGVNGELFF
V: TRBV4-3; size: -; J: TRBJ2-5; CDR3: CASSQDFSGARETQYF
V: TRBV7-2; size: few; J: TRBJ1-5; CDR3: CASSLDSLNQPQHF
V: TRBV21-1; size: -; J: TRBJ2-7; CDR3: CASRKTRGQGTNEQYF
V: TRBV30; size: -; J: TRBJ1-5; CDR3: CAWSQAISNQPQHF
V: TRBV19; size: -; J: TRBJ2-3; CDR3: CASGQTTDTQYF
V: TRBV5-1; size: -; J: TRBJ2-5; CDR3: CASSLELQETQYF
V: TRBV9; size: -; J: TRBJ1-1; CDR3: CASSVPSFPTPKGDTEAFF
V: TRBV13; size: -; J: TRBJ2-7; CDR3: CASSLEAGGADCREIKSSYEQYF
V: TRBV9; size: -; J: TRBJ2-5; CDR3: CASSVASGKGETQYF
V: TRBV28; size: -; J: TRBJ2-5; CDR3: CASSLTGGRGTQYF
V: TRBV9; size: -; J: TRBJ1-1; CDR3: CASSVASGAGEAFF
V: TRBV30; size: -; J: TRBJ1-3; CDR3: CAWSEGQISGNTIYF
V: TRBV5-1; size: few; J: TRBJ2-3; CDR3: CASSIGTSGGDTQYF
V: TRBV14; size: -; J: TRBJ2-1; CDR3: CASSQGGRGFYNEQFF
V: TRBV9; size: once; J: TRBJ1-2; CDR3: CASSVGAGGAKGYTF
V: TRBV18; size: -; J: TRBJ1-1; CDR3: CASSPSWQNTEAFF
V: TRBV10-1; size: -; J: TRBJ2-7; CDR3: CASSESGRSYEQYF
V: TRBV30; size: -; J: TRBJ1-6; CDR3: CAWSVDRNNSPLHF
V: TRBV6-4; size: few; J: TRBJ2-2; CDR3: CASSATSETGELFF
V: TRBV7-2; size: -; J: TRBJ2-1; CDR3: CASSLVRTSANEQFF
V: TRBV5-1; size: -; J: TRBJ2-3; CDR3: CASSLTSGRFTDTQYF
V: TRBV14; size: -; J: TRBJ2-1; CDR3: CASSQAGEMNEQFF
V: TRBV30; size: -; J: TRBJ2-5; CDR3: CAWREQGFQETQYF
V: TRBV27; size: -; J: TRBJ1-6; CDR3: CASSFAWGGNSPLHF
V: TRBV21-1; size: -; J: TRBJ1-1; CDR3: CASSPRKRRRGYTEAFF
V: TRBV30; size: -; J: TRBJ1-5; CDR3: CAWNSGWSEPQHF
V: TRBV2; size: -; J: TRBJ1-1; CDR3: CAFIVGRNTEAFF
V: TRBV7-9; size: -; J: TRBJ2-7; CDR3: CASSSDRAGGPYCEQYF
V: TRBV5-1; size: -; J: TRBJ1-1; CDR3: CASSFSTGSGTEAFF
V: TRBV6-5; size: -; J: TRBJ2-7; CDR3: CASSTGTGIAEQYF
V: TRBV19; size: -; J: TRBJ2-7; CDR3: CASSTLAGDSYEQYF
V: TRBV14; size: -; J: TRBJ2-7; CDR3: CASRANREGITYEQYF
V: TRBV7-9; size: once; J: TRBJ2-1; CDR3: CSSSFGLAGDQFF
V: TRBV6-4; size: few; J: TRBJ2-2; CDR3: CASKLTGNTGELFF
V: TRBV11-2; size: -; J: TRBJ2-1; CDR3: CASSSHGRTRENRDEQFF
V: TRBV4-1; size: -; J: TRBJ1-6; CDR3: CASSQDTGRDSPLHF
V: TRBV6-6; size: -; J: TRBJ1-5; CDR3: CASSRGDTPGQPQHF
V: TRBV27; size: -; J: TRBJ1-5; CDR3: CASSLRQGNQPQHF
V: TRBV19; size: -; J: TRBJ1-1; CDR3: CASTRDRGQTEAFF
V: TRBV6-5; size: few; J: TRBJ2-1; CDR3: CASSFQAGAVDEQFF
V: TRBV4-2; size: -; J: TRBJ2-1; CDR3: CASSQDDGHMYEQFF
V: TRBV5-3; size: -; J: TRBJ2-1; CDR3: CARSLPPQTSGNPTTYNEQFF
V: TRBV5-4; size: -; J: TRBJ2-2; CDR3: CASSSRLLDPNTGELFF
V: TRBV25-1; size: -; J: TRBJ2-5; CDR3: CASSEFRVTGGQETQYF
V: TRBV19; size: -; J: TRBJ1-5; CDR3: CASSIDLADNQPQHF
V: TRBV6-5; size: -; J: TRBJ1-5; CDR3: CASSYSSGGGDQPQHF
V: TRBV27; size: -; J: TRBJ2-1; CDR3: CASSRGGMGVNEQFF
V: TRBV27; size: -; J: TRBJ2-1; CDR3: CASSLFGTSGRSRWNEQFF
V: TRBV7-6; size: -; J: TRBJ1-3; CDR3: CASSFSSGTDPFTIYF
V: TRBV5-4; size: -; J: TRBJ1-4; CDR3: CASSSRGPTNEKLFF